Sequencing of this T cell receptor beta chain was carried out in a study of blood T cell repertoires in COVID-19. Study in general: COVID-19 samples collected from the United States, Italy and Spain covered acute and convalescent phases.

Enrollment of patients from Seattle took place during active infection, with longitudinal follow-up. CDR3 size: 12 residues. V lost 5 bases to trimming and J lost 6 bases; unmatched junction nucleotides: 2. CDR1 and CDR2 from the germline V gene are SQVTM and ANQGSEA. Repertoires were generated with immunoSEQ multiplex PCR, while TCRdb's copy carries only in-frame clones and drops some. The table has approximately 250,000 clones, about 82% seen once. Sequencing was carried out using peripheral blood. The chain is built from TRBV29-1 and TRBJ2-2, with TRBD2 matching 8 bases. This sequence was found in a middle-aged man with COVID-19, enrolled during active disease. The CDR3 sequence: CSVRGGAGELFF. The DNA for the CDR3 is TGCAGCGTTCGGGGGGGCGCCGGGGAGCTGTTTTTT.